The next 23 T cell receptor beta chains were all read from a single sample in a study of T cells after yellow fever vaccination. TCRdb analysed the 5' RACE reads with MiXCR anew, one entry per CDR3 protein. The table lists around 300,000 distinct CDR3 sequences, about 4% of them singletons. The sequences come from PBMCs, collected 5 days after the yellow fever booster vaccination. All receptors derive from a man between 18 and 35 years old who received the YFV17D yellow fever vaccine.

A few counts support this clonotype. The chain uses TRBV7-2 and TRBJ1-3; D is uncertain. CDR1 is SGHTA and CDR2 is FQGNSA in the germline V gene. The length of the CDR3 is 14 residues. V was trimmed by 6 bases and J by 4 bases, leaving 13 bases between them. The CDR3 DNA follows: TGTGCCAGCAGGCTCGAGGGAGGGGGAAACACCATATATTTT. Protein product: CASRLEGGGNTIYF.

The chain uses TRBV11-2 and TRBJ2-3; 9 bases are shared with TRBD2. Germline-derived CDR1 and CDR2 are SGHAT and FQNNGV. V dropped 5 bases and J dropped 4; count of bases not matched to a gene: 10. The CDR3 runs to 16 residues. This CDR3 is CASSPNLAGAADTQYF. The DNA for the CDR3 is TGTGCCAGCAGCCCAAACTTAGCGGGGGCAGCAGATACGCAGTATTTT. Looking up the rest from reference TRBV11-2 and TRBJ2-3 gives the full variable domain: EAGVAQSPRYKIIEKRQSVAFWCNPISGHATLYWYQQILGQGPKLLIQFQNNGVVDDSQLPKDRFSAERLKGVDSTLKIQPAKLEDSAVYLCASSPNLAGAADTQYFGPGTRLTVL.

This clonotype has only a few counts. The chain is built from TRBV23-1 and TRBJ2-2; 7 bases align to TRBD1. TRBV23-1 is designated an ORF whose function remains uncertain. The CDR3 is made up of 14 amino acids. Unmatched junction bases numbered 8, after V lost 8 bases and J lost 5 bases. The chain's CDR3 is CASALDRVTGELFF. As DNA, the CDR3 is TGCGCCAGCGCCCTCGACAGGGTGACCGGGGAGCTGTTTTTT.

This chain connects TRBV9 to TRBJ2-7; 8 bases fit TRBD1. The CDR3 has 15 amino acids. The germline CDR1 and CDR2 sequences are SGDLS and YYNGEE. The V and J ends lost 4 bases and 5 bases, in that order; junction bases with no gene match: 11. The DNA of the CDR3 is TGTGCCAGCAGCCCCGGCCGAGGACAGGGAAACGAGCAGTACTTC. This encodes CASSPGRGQGNEQYF.

V usage is TRBV18 and J usage is TRBJ1-1; 8 bases fit TRBD1. Germline values: CDR1 KGHSH, CDR2 LQKENI. With 0 bases clipped from V and 4 bases from J, the junction kept 4 bases outside the gene matches. This CDR3 contains 15 residues. This CDR3 is CASSPPPDRGTEAFF. The CDR3 nucleotides read TGTGCCAGCTCACCACCCCCTGACAGGGGCACTGAAGCTTTCTTT.

A few counts support this clonotype. CDR3 protein: CASSFTPGQGAVYEQYF. DNA for the CDR3: TGTGCCAGCAGCTTTACACCGGGACAGGGGGCCGTGTACGAGCAGTACTTC. The chain couples TRBV7-9 to TRBJ2-7, with TRBD1 matching over 12 bases. CDR3 size: 17 residues. With V trimmed by 3 bases and J by 4 bases, 10 bases remained unmatched. CDR1 and CDR2 (germline): SEHNR, FQNEAQ (reference sequence).

This clonotype was seen a handful of times. The rearrangement joins TRBV5-5 to TRBJ1-1, with D perhaps matching TRBD1 (6 bases). The germline gives CDR1 SGHKS, CDR2 YYEKEE (reference sequence). There are 15 residues in the CDR3. Trimming took off 3 bases at V and 2 bases at J, with 14 bases between the two ends. The CDR3 region is CASSWPQGHNTEAFF. The CDR3 DNA sequence: TGTGCCAGCAGCTGGCCTCAGGGACACAACACTGAAGCTTTCTTT.

This clonotype was seen at least ten times. The rearrangement joins TRBV25-1 to TRBJ2-7; TRBD1 matches 8 bases. The CDR3 runs to 14 residues. V gave up 6 bases and J gave up 2 bases; unmatched junction bases: 6. In germline, CDR1 is MGHDK, CDR2 SYGVNS. This CDR3 is CASSDQGATYEQYF. CDR3 nucleotides: TGTGCCAGCAGCGATCAGGGGGCTACCTACGAGCAGTACTTC.

The chain employs TRBV24-1 and TRBJ2-6; either TRBD1 or TRBD2 may fit D (7 bases each). CDR1 is KGHDR and CDR2 is SFDVKD in the germline V gene. This CDR3 is built from 19 residues. Trimming shortened V by 4 bases and J by 0 bases, and 18 bases separated the two germline ends. The CDR3 protein is CATSDERQGGNSGANVLTF. CDR3 bases: TGTGCCACCAGTGACGAACGACAGGGAGGGAACTCTGGGGCCAACGTCCTGACTTTC.

This clonotype was observed at least ten times. The chain has TRBV6-6 and TRBJ1-6; tentative D call: TRBD1 (6 bases). The V end lost 2 bases, the J end lost 8 bases, and 13 bases lay between the germline ends. Germline assignment: CDR1 MNHNY and CDR2 SVGAGI (reference sequence). This CDR3 is built from 15 residues. The DNA for the CDR3 is TGTGCCAGCAGTTACCCAGGACAGCCTGATTCACCCCTCCACTTT. This codes for CASSYPGQPDSPLHF.

The chain carries TRBV9 and TRBJ2-5; TRBD1 might be the D (6 bases). The germline V and J ends were trimmed by 4 bases and 5 bases, with 15 bases remaining between them. CDR1 is SGDLS and CDR2 is YYNGEE in the germline V gene. CDR3 length: 14 residues. The CDR3 DNA reads as TGTGCCAGCAGCAAGGAACAGGGCTGGGAGACCCAGTACTTC. Its translation: CASSKEQGWETQYF. Looking up the rest from reference TRBV9 and TRBJ2-5 gives the full variable domain: DSGVTQTPKHLITATGQRVTLRCSPRSGDLSVYWYQQSLDQGLQFLIQYYNGEERAKGNILERFSAQQFPDLHSELNLSSLELGDSALYFCASSKEQGWETQYFGPGTRLLVL.

The V gene is TRBV12-3 or TRBV12-4, the J gene TRBJ2-2, with 8 nucleotides matching TRBD2. The CDR3 loop spans 15 amino acids. V lost 4 bases and J lost 8; bases outside the gene matches: 9. The DNA of the CDR3 is TGTGCCAGCAGTTCGGGCGGGACTAGGACGGGGGAGCTGTTTTTT. Amino acids: CASSSGGTRTGELFF.

J is TRBJ2-3 and V is TRBV7-6; 10 positions match TRBD2. The CDR3 length is 15 residues. Germline lookup yields CDR1 SGHVS and CDR2 FNYEAQ. The ends lost 3 bases at V and 7 bases at J; junction bases unmatched: 7. The CDR3 sequence: CASSFSAGGPNTQYF. The CDR3 coding sequence is TGTGCCAGCAGCTTTTCAGCGGGGGGGCCAAATACGCAGTATTTT.

This clonotype has only a few counts. The chain links TRBV15 to TRBJ2-3, with D possibly called TRBD1 or TRBD2 (6 bases each). Trimming pared 9 bases from V and 1 base from J, leaving 14 bases between. Germline V gene data show CDR1 as LNHNV and CDR2 as YYDKDF (reference sequence). The CDR3 runs 14 residues. In DNA form, the CDR3 reads TGTGCCACAAGAGAGGGGGGAGGCACAGATACGCAGTATTTT. Residues: CATREGGGTDTQYF.

This clonotype was observed a few times. The chain employs TRBV27 and TRBJ1-6; 7 bases map to TRBD1. This CDR3 has 15 amino acids. Germline loops: CDR1 MNHEY, CDR2 SMNVEV (reference sequence). Trimming removed 2 bases from V and 8 bases from J; junction bases left unmatched: 6. The CDR3 DNA is TGTGCCAGCAGTTTAGAGGCAGGGGGTTATTCACCCCTCCACTTT. This sequence encodes CASSLEAGGYSPLHF.

This clonotype was counted ten times or more. This sequence joins TRBV20-1 and TRBJ2-7; 9 bases are shared with TRBD1. V shed 6 bases and J 7 bases; nucleotides not matched to a gene: 10. The CDR3 covers 13 residues. Germline CDR1 DFQATT, CDR2 SNEGSKA (reference sequence). The CDR3 region is CSAPPGQGREQYF. The CDR3 DNA follows: TGCAGTGCCCCCCCGGGACAGGGTCGGGAGCAGTACTTC.

This clonotype was detected ten times or more. The chain uses TRBV12-3 or TRBV12-4 and TRBJ1-2; 8 bases agree with TRBD1. This CDR3 region has 14 residues. V lost 7 bases and J lost 3; bases outside the gene matches: 7. The CDR3 is CASTPGQAYYGYTF. The CDR3 DNA follows: TGTGCCAGCACACCGGGACAGGCGTACTATGGCTACACCTTC.

The gene calls are TRBV19 and TRBJ1-2; no clear D gene. The V gene's germline CDR1 is LNHDA and CDR2 SQIVND (reference sequence). Trimming stripped 3 bases from V and 5 bases from J, with 7 bases between. The CDR3 loop spans 12 amino acids. This CDR3 reads CASSISGYGYTF. The CDR3 coding sequence is TGTGCCAGTAGTATCTCAGGATATGGCTACACCTTC.

This clonotype showed up just a few times. The CDR3 DNA reads TGTGCCAGCAGCCCAATGACCGGAAACCGAAACACCATATATTTT. This sequence encodes CASSPMTGNRNTIYF. The rearrangement joins TRBV7-6 to TRBJ1-3; D gene uncertain. Trimming stripped 5 bases from V and 5 bases from J, with 16 bases between. This CDR3 is 15 amino acids long. Germline V gene lookup returns CDR1 SGHVS and CDR2 FNYEAQ.

This clonotype showed up many times. V gene TRBV7-2 combines with J gene TRBJ1-2, with D tentatively TRBD1 (5 bases). The CDR3 runs to 13 residues. Germline V gene data show CDR1 as SGHTA and CDR2 as FQGNSA. The V and J ends lost 5 bases and 8 bases respectively, with 15 bases between them. The chain's CDR3 is CASSATYRSGYTF. DNA of the CDR3: TGTGCCAGCAGCGCGACGTACAGGAGCGGCTACACCTTC.

This clonotype was detected a few times. The gene calls are TRBV5-1 and TRBJ2-7; 11 bases map to TRBD2. The CDR3 runs to 15 residues. The V segment lost 0 bases and the J segment 3 bases; nucleotides outside the gene matches: 2. In germline, CDR1 is SGHRS, CDR2 YFSETQ. In DNA form, the CDR3 reads TGCGCCAGCAGCTTGGAGACTAGCGGGGACTACGAGCAGTACTTC. Translated, it gives CASSLETSGDYEQYF.

A few counts support this clonotype. This CDR3 is CSAGPRDFQEKLFF. The CDR3, as DNA: TGCAGTGCTGGACCCCGGGACTTTCAGGAAAAACTGTTTTTT. This sequence joins TRBV20-1 and TRBJ1-4, with D possibly being TRBD1 (5 bases). Germline-derived CDR1 and CDR2 are DFQATT and SNEGSKA (reference sequence). This CDR3 is 14 amino acids long. V dropped 5 bases and J dropped 8 bases, with 18 bases sitting between them.

This clonotype showed up just a few times. V gene TRBV7-9 combines with J gene TRBJ2-2; possible D gene TRBD2, 5 bases. The germline CDR1 and CDR2 sequences are SEHNR and FQNEAQ (reference sequence). The V end was cut by 7 bases, the J end by 0 bases, with 9 bases between. The CDR3 consists of 14 residues. Written as DNA, the CDR3 is TGTGCCAGCAAACAGCGGACGAACACCGGGGAGCTGTTTTTT. Its protein product is CASKQRTNTGELFF. The variable domain in full, completed from reference TRBV7-9 and TRBJ2-2, reads DTGVSQNPRHKITKRGQNVTFRCDPISEHNRLYWYRQTLGQGPEFLTYFQNEAQLEKSRLLSDRFSAERPKGSFSTLEIQRTEQGDSAMYLCASKQRTNTGELFFGEGSRLTVL.